The 25 T cell receptor beta chains given below trace back to one sample, sequenced in a study of neoadjuvant anti-PD-1 for oral cavity cancer. Profiled with immunoSEQ multiplex PCR; TCRdb holds only in-frame clones, not every one. Here the sample spans 35,000 to 40,000 clones, over 30% being singletons. As for time point: after neoadjuvant nivolumab, at surgical resection. The sequences come from tumor tissue, collected after nivolumab (anti-PD-1) treatment. These receptors were taken from a person aged 35-79 years with oral cavity squamous cell carcinoma.

V gene TRBV2 combines with J gene TRBJ2-5; the match to TRBD2 covers 10 bases. The V segment lost 10 bases and the J segment 4 bases; nucleotides outside the gene matches: 9. The CDR3 sequence is 14 residues long. Germline CDR1 is SNHLY and CDR2 is FYNNEI. In DNA form, the CDR3 reads TGTGCCACCATAGCGGGAGGCATCGGAGAGACCCAGTACTTC. As protein: CATIAGGIGETQYF.

In this sample, this clone turned up a few times. This rearrangement joins TRBV30 to TRBJ2-3; TRBD2 is a possible D gene (6 bases). The CDR3 covers 16 residues. V was clipped by 1 base and J by 3 bases, with 17 bases between them. Germline CDR1 reads GTSNPN; CDR2 reads SVGIG (reference sequence). The DNA of the CDR3 is TGTGCCTGGAGTGAAATACCGGGAGTTCTTACAGATACGCAGTATTTT. It is translated as CAWSEIPGVLTDTQYF.

This rearrangement joins TRBV18 to TRBJ2-7; perhaps TRBD2 as D (5 bases). The length of the CDR3 is 15 residues. Trimming cost V 0 bases and J 2 bases, with 11 bases left between them. Germline-derived CDR1 and CDR2 are KGHSH and LQKENI. The CDR3, as DNA: TGTGCCAGCTCACCACCGGCGGGTGCAGCCTACGAGCAGTACTTC. It is translated as CASSPPAGAAYEQYF.

The rearrangement links TRBV5-1 to TRBJ2-7, with D perhaps TRBD2 (5 bases). V gave up 4 bases and J gave up 6 bases, with 20 bases separating them. CDR1 is SGHRS and CDR2 is YFSETQ in the germline V gene. This CDR3 spans 15 amino acids. In DNA, the CDR3 is TGCGCCAGCAGCATACGGACGGGCGAGGGTGCCGAGCAGTACTTC. It codes for CASSIRTGEGAEQYF.

This chain uses TRBV2 with TRBJ2-1; D remains unclear. CDR1 and CDR2 from the germline V gene are SNHLY and FYNNEI. V was shortened by 1 base and J by 7 bases, with 2 bases between the two germline ends. The CDR3 runs to 11 residues. DNA for the CDR3: TGTGCCAGCAGTGAAGAAAATGAGCAGTTCTTC. This translates into CASSEENEQFF.

The chain carries TRBV27 and TRBJ2-3; no clear D. The germline V and J ends were trimmed by 2 bases and 4 bases, with 19 bases remaining between them. Germline lookup yields CDR1 MNHEY and CDR2 SMNVEV (reference sequence). This CDR3 region has 17 residues. The CDR3 is CASSLKASLTSPDTQYF. CDR3 DNA: TGTGCCAGCAGTTTAAAGGCCAGCCTCACCTCCCCAGATACGCAGTATTTT.

This clone was counted a few times. V gene TRBV6-5 combines with J gene TRBJ2-3; either TRBD1 or TRBD2 may supply D (5 bases each). CDR3 size: 14 residues. The germline V gene has CDR1 MNHEY and CDR2 SVGAGI. With 0 bases removed from V and 5 bases from J, the gap between germline ends came to 9 bases. DNA of the CDR3: TGTGCCAGCAGTTACTCTCTGGGGGTAGATACGCAGTATTTT. Translation: CASSYSLGVDTQYF.

The chain carries TRBV14 and TRBJ2-3; 7 bases map to TRBD2. The CDR3 spans 16 residues. CDR1 and CDR2 from the germline V gene are SGHDN and FVKESK. The V gene end was trimmed by 3 bases and the J gene end by 4 bases; junction bases not matched to a gene: 10. Here the CDR3 reads CASSHIRREGSDTQYF. CDR3 coding DNA: TGTGCCAGCAGCCATATTAGGAGGGAGGGTTCAGATACGCAGTATTTT.

The chain links TRBV28 to TRBJ2-7; D gene uncertain. This CDR3 comprises 15 residues. The germline V gene has CDR1 MDHEN and CDR2 SYDVKM. Deletions cut 3 bases from V and 0 bases from J, with 12 bases between. CDR3 nucleotides: TGTGCCAGCAGTTTTTTTCAGGTGGCCTCCTACGAGCAGTACTTC. As protein: CASSFFQVASYEQYF.

This clone was seen many times. V and J are TRBV7-9 and TRBJ1-1; D is unresolved. The V end lost 6 bases, the J end lost 11 bases, and 19 bases lay between the germline ends. The CDR3 loop spans 13 amino acids. Germline V gives CDR1 SEHNR, CDR2 FQNEAQ (reference sequence). The CDR3 protein is CASRDVNLRPAFF. The CDR3 nucleotides read TGTGCCAGCAGAGACGTGAACCTCCGACCGGCTTTCTTT.

The CDR3 region has the DNA TGCGCCAGCAGCGACAGGGGATTGGGCACAGATACGCAGTATTTT. Translating gives CASSDRGLGTDTQYF. The chain couples TRBV10-2 to TRBJ2-3; 8 positions match TRBD1. With 6 bases clipped from V and 1 base from J, the junction kept 6 bases outside the gene matches. The CDR3 sequence is 15 residues long. Germline CDR1 WSHSY, CDR2 SAAADI.

This clone showed up just once. This chain connects TRBV6-6 to TRBJ2-7, with a possible D match to TRBD2 (6 bases). The CDR3 is 15 amino acids. Trimming took off 6 bases at V and 0 bases at J, with 15 bases between the two ends. CDR1 MNHNY and CDR2 SVGAGI come from the germline V gene (reference sequence). CDR3 coding DNA: TGTGCCAGCAGCGACGCGGGGCGTTACTCCTACGAGCAGTACTTC. Its translation is CASSDAGRYSYEQYF.

This clone was counted between two and nine times. This chain joins TRBV27 and TRBJ1-1, with 10 nucleotides matching TRBD1. Per germline, CDR1 MNHEY and CDR2 SMNVEV (reference sequence). The CDR3 runs to 16 residues. V lost 5 bases to trimming and J lost 3 bases; unmatched junction nucleotides: 9. This CDR3 reads CASSTPGQGRDTEAFF. The DNA of the CDR3 is TGTGCCAGCAGTACCCCGGGACAGGGGAGGGACACTGAAGCTTTCTTT.

V is TRBV9 and J is TRBJ1-5; 10 bases agree with TRBD1. This CDR3 comprises 21 residues. Germline CDR1 and CDR2: SGDLS and YYNGEE. With V trimmed by 4 bases and J by 1 base, 20 bases remained unmatched. The CDR3 spells CASSLHRAGDRGSGSNQPQHF. The CDR3 coding sequence is TGTGCCAGCAGCCTTCACCGAGCTGGGGACAGGGGCTCCGGGAGCAATCAGCCCCAGCATTTT.

The chain has TRBV28 and TRBJ1-1, with 12 bases matching TRBD1. The germline CDR1 and CDR2 sequences are MDHEN and SYDVKM. V lost 3 bases to trimming and J lost 5 bases; unmatched junction nucleotides: 19. The CDR3 has 20 residues. The DNA of the CDR3 is TGTGCCAGCAGTTTGGGCATTGTCCCGGGACAGGGGGCTGTAGGTACTGAAGCTTTCTTT. Amino acids: CASSLGIVPGQGAVGTEAFF.

This clone was seen a handful of times. In DNA form, the CDR3 reads TGTGCCAGCAGCTTGGGGCGTGACCAAGAGACCCAGTACTTC. Its protein is CASSLGRDQETQYF. J is TRBJ2-5 and V is TRBV5-6; D uncertain. From germline, CDR1 is SGHDT and CDR2 YYEEEE. The CDR3 runs 14 residues. Trimming removed 0 bases at V and 0 bases at J, with 6 bases between.

The genes are TRBV5-1 and TRBJ2-1; possibly TRBD2 for D (6 bases). V lost 0 bases, J lost 5 bases, and 12 bases lay in between. Germline V gene sequence: CDR1 SGHRS, CDR2 YFSETQ. This CDR3 contains 15 residues. The CDR3 nucleotides are TGCGCCAGCAGCTTGGGGGGACTGACTGACAATGAGCAGTTCTTC. This translates into CASSLGGLTDNEQFF. Using reference TRBV5-1 and TRBJ2-1 for the parts outside the CDR3, the full variable domain is KAGVTQTPRYLIKTRGQQVTLSCSPISGHRSVSWYQQTPGQGLQFLFEYFSETQRNKGNFPGRFSGRQFSNSRSEMNVSTLELGDSALYLCASSLGGLTDNEQFFGPGTRLTVL.

This clone was found a few times. The chain couples TRBV2 to TRBJ2-7; the D is unclear. CDR1 and CDR2 from the germline V gene are SNHLY and FYNNEI. The CDR3 covers 15 residues. With 3 bases removed from V and 3 bases from J, the gap between germline ends came to 15 bases. This chain's CDR3 is CASSEARSVVYEQYF. For the CDR3, the DNA is TGTGCCAGCAGTGAGGCTAGGTCGGTCGTCTACGAGCAGTACTTC.

This clone was detected many times. V gene TRBV29-1 combines with J gene TRBJ1-2; unclear D gene. The CDR3 is 11 amino acids. V was cut by 8 bases and J by 3 bases, with 10 bases left in between. From germline, CDR1 is SQVTM and CDR2 ANQGSEA. Here the CDR3 reads CSSGRDYGYTF. CDR3 bases: TGCAGCAGCGGGAGAGACTATGGCTACACCTTC.

This chain joins TRBV19 and TRBJ2-2, with D perhaps matching TRBD1 (6 bases). Per germline, CDR1 LNHDA and CDR2 SQIVND (reference sequence). The CDR3 is 13 residues long. Trimming shortened V by 2 bases and J by 8 bases, and 9 bases separated the two germline ends. DNA of the CDR3: TGTGCCAGTAGTATACTCCAGGGGGGGGAGCTGTTTTTT. This translates into CASSILQGGELFF. The full variable domain, rest sourced from reference TRBV19 and TRBJ2-2, is DGGITQSPKYLFRKEGQNVTLSCEQNLNHDAMYWYRQDPGQGLRLIYYSQIVNDFQKGDIAEGYSVSREKKESFPLTVTSAQKNPTAFYLCASSILQGGELFFGEGSRLTVL.

The rearrangement joins TRBV19 to TRBJ1-5; no definite D call. Per the germline V gene, CDR1 is LNHDA and CDR2 is SQIVND (reference sequence). The CDR3 totals 15 residues. With 7 bases removed from V and 0 bases from J, the gap between germline ends came to 13 bases. For the CDR3, the DNA is TGTGCCAGTACCATATTAGAGAATAGCAATCAGCCCCAGCATTTT. It is translated as CASTILENSNQPQHF.

The CDR3 DNA is TGTGCCAGCAGTTTCCGGACTAGCGGGAGTGTCGGGGAGCTGTTTTTT. It codes for CASSFRTSGSVGELFF. The rearrangement joins TRBV27 to TRBJ2-2; 13 bases are shared with TRBD2. J was trimmed by 7 bases and V by 3 bases; bases with no gene match: 5. Germline-derived CDR1 and CDR2 are MNHEY and SMNVEV (reference sequence). The CDR3 is 16 amino acids.

The chain recombines TRBV5-1 with TRBJ1-1; D gene unclear. Germline CDR1 is SGHRS and CDR2 is YFSETQ. This CDR3 has 14 residues. Deletions cut 0 bases from V and 2 bases from J, with 8 bases between. The CDR3 protein is CASSLVRPNTEAFF. The CDR3 nucleotides read TGCGCCAGCAGCTTGGTCAGGCCAAACACTGAAGCTTTCTTT.

The CDR3 nucleotides read TGTGCCTGGGATGATTCAGGGGCGGAGGCTTTCTTT. Amino acids: CAWDDSGAEAFF. The J gene is TRBJ1-1, the V gene TRBV30; a possible D gene is TRBD1 (6 bases). The CDR3 loop spans 12 amino acids. Trimming left V 5 bases short and J 11 bases short, with 18 bases between. Per germline, CDR1 GTSNPN and CDR2 SVGIG (reference sequence).

In this sample, this clone turned up a few times. The CDR3 here is CASSLDTGARGYTF. CDR3 nucleotide sequence: TGCGCCAGCAGCTTGGACACGGGCGCCCGAGGCTACACCTTC. The chain is built from TRBV5-1 and TRBJ1-2; D uncertain. Trimming shortened V by 0 bases and J by 8 bases, and 14 bases separated the two germline ends. The CDR3 runs to 14 residues. The germline gives CDR1 SGHRS, CDR2 YFSETQ.